Presented here are 13 T cell receptor beta chains from one specimen sequenced in a study of Ad26.COV2.S vaccination and SARS-CoV-2 variants. The treatment was: some 19 received Ad26.COV2.S at low or high dose, single or two shots; about 5 received placebo; per-sample allocation not given. The investigators took samples on day 63 after the first vaccine or placebo injection. TCRdb's table, derived via immunoSEQ multiplex PCR, lists solely in-frame clones and lacks some. The table records about 380,000 clones, roughly 85% of them present only once. Sequences were derived from peripheral blood, sampled in a trial of Ad26.COV2.S vaccine versus placebo. These receptors came from a person between 18 and 65 years old who received the Ad26.COV2.S COVID-19 vaccine or a placebo.

The chain combines TRBV11-2 with TRBJ1-2; the match to TRBD1 covers 10 bases. Germline assignment: CDR1 SGHAT and CDR2 FQNNGV. There are 15 residues in the CDR3. Trimming at V came to 4 bases and at J to 8 bases, leaving 10 bases not matched to a gene. The DNA of the CDR3 is TGTGCCAGCAGCTCGACGCGCGGGACAGGGGTCGGCTACACCTTC. It specifies CASSSTRGTGVGYTF.

This clone was counted a few times. The chain has TRBV2 and TRBJ1-5, with a possible D match to TRBD1 (5 bases). Germline V gene data show CDR1 as SNHLY and CDR2 as FYNNEI. This CDR3 has 13 amino acids. V was shortened by 8 bases and J by 4 bases, with 12 bases between the two germline ends. CDR3 sequence: CASGANRNQPQHF. DNA for the CDR3: TGTGCCAGCGGCGCAAACAGGAATCAGCCCCAGCATTTT.

The chain carries TRBV2 and TRBJ1-2, with no clear D. The germline gives CDR1 SNHLY, CDR2 FYNNEI. This CDR3 is 14 amino acids long. The germline V and J ends were trimmed by 4 bases and 0 bases, with 9 bases remaining between them. The CDR3 is CASSVSPTNYGYTF. CDR3 DNA: TGTGCCAGCAGTGTTAGCCCCACTAACTATGGCTACACCTTC.

In this sample, this clone turned up a few times. This sequence joins TRBV7-9 and TRBJ2-7; tentatively, D is TRBD1 (5 bases). V shed 1 base and J shed 2 bases, with 9 bases lying between them. In germline, CDR1 is SEHNR, CDR2 FQNEAQ (reference sequence). The CDR3 totals 14 residues. Here the CDR3 reads CASSLGTTPYEQYF. The CDR3 DNA sequence: TGTGCCAGCAGCTTAGGGACAACTCCCTACGAGCAGTACTTC. Looking up the rest from reference TRBV7-9 and TRBJ2-7 gives the full variable domain: DTGVSQNPRHKITKRGQNVTFRCDPISEHNRLYWYRQTLGQGPEFLTYFQNEAQLEKSRLLSDRFSAERPKGSFSTLEIQRTEQGDSAMYLCASSLGTTPYEQYFGPGTRLTVT.

This sequence joins TRBV5-4 and TRBJ1-2; the D gene is possibly TRBD1 (5 bases). CDR3 length: 13 amino acids. Germline V lookup: CDR1 SGHNT, CDR2 YYREEE (reference sequence). Trimming pared 4 bases from V and 4 bases from J, leaving 11 bases between. The chain's CDR3 is CASSPREIYGYTF. DNA for the CDR3: TGTGCCAGCAGCCCCAGGGAAATCTATGGCTACACCTTC.

This chain links TRBV20-1 with TRBJ2-7, with unresolved D. Deletions cut 6 bases from V and 2 bases from J, with 8 bases between. Germline V gene data show CDR1 as DFQATT and CDR2 as SNEGSKA (reference sequence). CDR3 length: 11 amino acids. This chain's CDR3 is CSATLTYEQYF. The CDR3 bases are TGCAGTGCCACCCTCACCTACGAGCAGTACTTC.

This sequence joins TRBV6-5 and TRBJ2-5; unclear D gene. The CDR3 is 11 amino acids. V lost 6 bases and J lost 5, with 7 bases in between. Looked up from germline, CDR1 is MNHEY and CDR2 is SVGAGI. The CDR3 is CASRISETQYF. In DNA form, the CDR3 reads TGTGCCAGCAGGATTAGCGAGACCCAGTACTTC.

A word on this clone: The junction departs from the called germline gene at one end, perhaps through a read error. The chain joins TRBV4-3 to TRBJ2-2, with a weak D call TRBD2 (5 bases). The V gene's germline CDR1 is LGHNA and CDR2 YSLEER. The CDR3 is made up of 17 amino acids. The CDR3 protein is CASRRRLKLPPTRELFF. The CDR3 coding sequence is TGCGCCAGCAGGAGGAGGTTAAAGTTACCCCCCACCCGGGAGCTGTTTTTT.

The rearrangement joins TRBV6-5 to TRBJ1-2; maybe TRBD1 (6 bases). The CDR3 runs 16 residues. CDR1 and CDR2 from the germline V gene are MNHEY and SVGAGI. Trimming pared 6 bases from V and 4 bases from J, leaving 21 bases between. The CDR3 region has the DNA TGTGCCAGCAGCTACGGGTCGGGGGGCCGGGCCTATGGCTACACCTTC. Encoded protein: CASSYGSGGRAYGYTF.

V gene TRBV21-1 combines with J gene TRBJ1-5. TRBV21-1 is an annotated pseudogene. This CDR3 has 12 residues. The CDR3 nucleotides read TGTGCCAGCGGGGGGGGCAATCAGCCCCAGCATTTT. It encodes CASGGGNQPQHF.

V gene TRBV27 combines with J gene TRBJ2-1; TRBD2 aligns across 12 bases. Looked up from germline, CDR1 is MNHEY and CDR2 is SMNVEV (reference sequence). The CDR3 spans 16 residues. Losses at the gene ends were 1 base for V and 6 bases for J; bases not matched to a gene: 4. The CDR3 DNA follows: TGTGCCAGCAGTTTATTGGCTAGCGGGGGGGGCAATGAGCAGTTCTTC. Its translation is CASSLLASGGGNEQFF.

This chain joins TRBV7-2 and TRBJ2-3; 12 bases match TRBD2. The CDR3 length is 17 residues. The V and J ends lost 0 bases and 2 bases, in that order; junction bases with no gene match: 3. The germline V gene encodes CDR1 SGHTA and CDR2 FQGNSA. CDR3 nucleotides: TGTGCCAGCAGCTTAGCGCCTAGCGGGGGGGACACAGATACGCAGTATTTT. As protein: CASSLAPSGGDTDTQYF.

The chain combines TRBV5-5 with TRBJ2-1, with 10 nucleotides matching TRBD2. This CDR3 has 15 residues. J was trimmed by 6 bases and V by 1 base; bases with no gene match: 4. Per germline, CDR1 SGHKS and CDR2 YYEKEE (reference sequence). In DNA form, the CDR3 reads TGTGCCAGCAGCTTGCTAGCGGGAGCACCCAATGAGCAGTTCTTC. Translation gives CASSLLAGAPNEQFF.